This passage covers 5 T cell receptor beta chains from one sample sequenced in a study of T cell repertoires in cytomegalovirus infection. Via MiXCR, TCRdb re-called the reads, giving one row per CDR3 protein. The sample shows fewer than 350,000 distinct CDR3 sequences, about 29% of them seen only once. Their antigen targets remain unknown. The sequencing here drew on cultured PBMCs, taken from culture after CMV antigen stimulation. These receptors all stem from a human donor in good health (CMV status not recorded). Some clones in this sample may be carry-over from other donors' samples.

This clonotype was seen a handful of times. The chain couples TRBV12-3 or TRBV12-4 to TRBJ1-1; 7 bases align to TRBD1. The CDR3 covers 13 residues. The V gene end was trimmed by 8 bases and the J gene end by 4 bases; junction bases not matched to a gene: 7. The CDR3 DNA reads as TGTGCCAGCGGTAAGGGGGCTTCCACTGAAGCTTTCTTT. It encodes CASGKGASTEAFF.

The chain carries TRBV5-4 and TRBJ1-5; TRBD1 aligns across 8 bases. The germline V gene encodes CDR1 SGHNT and CDR2 YYREEE (reference sequence). The CDR3 sequence is 14 residues long. V trimming: 7 bases; J trimming: 6 bases; junction bases outside the gene matches: 9. Here the CDR3 DNA reads TGTGCCAGCCACGGACAGGGTGACGGTCAGCCCCAGCATTTT. Its translation is CASHGQGDGQPQHF. Full variable domain (outside the CDR3, taken from reference TRBV5-4 and TRBJ1-5): ETGVTQSPTHLIKTRGQQVTLRCSSQSGHNTVSWYQQALGQGPQFIFQYYREEENGRGNFPPRFSGLQFPNYSSELNVNALELDDSALYLCASHGQGDGQPQHFGDGTRLSIL.

A few counts support this clonotype. CDR3 residues: CASSEGTGVGDTEAFF. In nucleotides, the CDR3 is TGTGCCAGCAGTGAAGGTACAGGGGTCGGGGACACTGAAGCTTTCTTT. V gene TRBV2 combines with J gene TRBJ1-1; 7 nucleotides match TRBD1. V trimming: 1 base; J trimming: 3 bases; junction bases outside the gene matches: 8. The CDR3 has 16 amino acids. Germline CDR1 is SNHLY and CDR2 is FYNNEI.

This clonotype appeared a few times. The chain's CDR3 is CASSLTNRGGTDTQYF. CDR3 DNA sequence: TGTGCCAGCAGCTTAACCAACAGGGGTGGCACAGATACGCAGTATTTT. The rearrangement joins TRBV11-2 to TRBJ2-3, with 7 positions matching TRBD1. This CDR3 is 16 amino acids long. Per germline, CDR1 SGHAT and CDR2 FQNNGV. Trimming at V came to 2 bases and at J to 1 base, leaving 6 bases not matched to a gene.

This clonotype was observed a few times. The CDR3 nucleotides are TGTGCCAGCTCACCAAAGCGGGACAATTCACCCCTCCACTTT. Translated: CASSPKRDNSPLHF. The chain is built from TRBV18 and TRBJ1-6; D may be TRBD1 (5 bases). Trimming took 2 bases from V and 7 from J, leaving 9 bases between them. This CDR3 has 14 residues. The germline gives CDR1 KGHSH, CDR2 LQKENI. The complete variable domain, with remaining parts taken from reference TRBV18 and TRBJ1-6, reads NAGVMQNPRHLVRRRGQEARLRCSPMKGHSHVYWYRQLPEEGLKFMVYLQKENIIDESGMPKERFSAEFPKEGPSILRIQQVVRGDSAAYFCASSPKRDNSPLHFGNGTRLTVT.